Reported below is one T cell receptor (beta chain). Its antigen remains unknown. The entry originates in a study of shared clonotypes between healthy human individuals. Study information: The cohort had two women and three men, ages 18 to 49. Each donor had three CD4 naive, three CD4 memory, two CD8 naive and one CD8 memory plate. General observations from the study: Generally, naive subsets (rather than memory subsets) showed larger estimated richness.

Both subsets, CD45RA+ naive and CD45RA-negative memory, were split from the CD4+ cells. Generated by immunoSEQ multiplex PCR, the TCRdb table keeps only in-frame clones and is missing some. This sample has a few million clones, with around nine tenths found just once. This CDR3 comprises 13 residues. Germline V gene data show CDR1 as SGHNT and CDR2 as YYREEE (reference sequence). Between the trimmed V and J ends, which lost 0 bases and 10 bases, there was a span of 8 bases. Sequenced material: naive CD4+ T cells sorted from blood. This sample's subset: CD45RA+ positively selected. V and J are TRBV5-4 and TRBJ1-6, with a weak D call TRBD1 (6 bases). The TCR originated in a man younger than 35 in good health. CDR3 amino acids: CASSLDRVSPLHF. CDR3 sequence (DNA): TGTGCCAGCAGCTTGGACAGGGTGTCACCCCTCCACTTT.